What follows is one T cell receptor (beta chain) and its context. Antigen unknown. The sample originates from a study of cytomegalovirus exposure and HLA in healthy donors. The overall study: Per a later analysis, the 666 first-cohort and some 110 validation repertoires shared one platform. Broader study findings: Most sequenced TCRs were rare (though some public TCRs occurred in many donors). Specific recognition of CMV antigens was confirmed in vitro for a few chains (all CMV-associated).

Profiled with immunoSEQ multiplex PCR; TCRdb holds only in-frame clones, not every one. The data contain 100,000 or so clones, roughly nine tenths of them singletons. The V and J ends lost 11 bases and 1 base, in that order; junction bases with no gene match: 12. Germline V gene data show CDR1 as LNHDA and CDR2 as SQIVND (reference sequence). This CDR3 comprises 16 residues. Sequencing was performed on PBMCs. V gene TRBV19 combines with J gene TRBJ2-2; TRBD1 aligns across 8 bases. This receptor was identified in a woman in her thirties in good health and CMV-seronegative. The CDR3: CAARDQGQVNTGELFF. In DNA, the CDR3 is TGTGCCGCCAGAGACCAGGGACAGGTGAACACCGGGGAGCTGTTTTTT.